This record covers a single T cell receptor beta chain. Unmatched junction bases numbered 8, after V lost 0 bases and J lost 2 bases. The CDR3 extends over 17 amino acids. Germline loops: CDR1 MGHRA, CDR2 YSYEKL. Authors' methods: Cell counts per sample came from amplifying reference gene primers. Measured with immunoSEQ multiplex PCR; TCRdb has only the in-frame clones, and not every one. D and trimming come from the DNA, and the V and J calls and clone size come from that table. The sample consists of some 43,000 clones, around 87% of them appearing once. These data are taken from a study of blood T cell repertoires in COVID-19. Study summary: Material from acute and convalescent COVID-19 was sourced from the United States, Italy and Spain. Nucleic acid was either cDNA or gDNA, and it came from T cells, B-cell-depleted T cells, or PBMCs.

The clonotype comes from a human donor in a cohort sampled during active COVID-19. V is TRBV4-1 and J is TRBJ2-7; 9 nucleotides align to TRBD2. Specimen: peripheral blood. Here the CDR3 DNA reads TGCGCCAGCAGCCAAGATCGTAGCGGGAGCTTCGCCTACGAGCAGTACTTC. Translated, it gives CASSQDRSGSFAYEQYF.